This T cell receptor (beta chain) was profiled in a study of identical twins. Each CDR3 protein is one row after TCRdb ran MiXCR on the 5' RACE reads. The sample carries some 570,000 distinct CDR3 sequences, 20% to 25% recorded once. The CDR3 runs to 16 residues. V lost 0 bases to trimming and J lost 1 base, with 11 bases between them. From germline, CDR1 is SNHLY and CDR2 FYNNEI. The sample holds a few counts of this clonotype. This sample also appeared in a second study, on yellow fever vaccine responses in identical twins.

The sequenced sample consisted of CD4+ T cells sorted from blood. This chain uses TRBV2 with TRBJ2-3, with D uncertain. This receptor was taken from a woman under 30 in good health. CDR3 coding DNA: TGTGCCAGCAGTGAAGCGTACCCGGGTGGCACAGATACGCAGTATTTT. It specifies CASSEAYPGGTDTQYF.